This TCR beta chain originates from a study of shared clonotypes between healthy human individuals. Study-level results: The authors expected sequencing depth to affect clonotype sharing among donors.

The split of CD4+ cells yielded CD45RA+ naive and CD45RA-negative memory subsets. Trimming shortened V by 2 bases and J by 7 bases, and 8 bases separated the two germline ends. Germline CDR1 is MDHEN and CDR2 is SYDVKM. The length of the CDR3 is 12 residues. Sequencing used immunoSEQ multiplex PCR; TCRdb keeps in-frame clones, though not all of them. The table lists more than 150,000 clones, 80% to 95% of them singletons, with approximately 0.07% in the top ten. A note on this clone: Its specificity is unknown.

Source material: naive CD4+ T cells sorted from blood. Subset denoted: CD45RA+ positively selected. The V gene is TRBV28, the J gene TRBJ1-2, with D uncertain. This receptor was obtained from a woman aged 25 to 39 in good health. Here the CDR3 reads CASSLRGPGYTF. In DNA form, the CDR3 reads TGTGCCAGCAGTTTAAGAGGGCCTGGCTACACCTTC.